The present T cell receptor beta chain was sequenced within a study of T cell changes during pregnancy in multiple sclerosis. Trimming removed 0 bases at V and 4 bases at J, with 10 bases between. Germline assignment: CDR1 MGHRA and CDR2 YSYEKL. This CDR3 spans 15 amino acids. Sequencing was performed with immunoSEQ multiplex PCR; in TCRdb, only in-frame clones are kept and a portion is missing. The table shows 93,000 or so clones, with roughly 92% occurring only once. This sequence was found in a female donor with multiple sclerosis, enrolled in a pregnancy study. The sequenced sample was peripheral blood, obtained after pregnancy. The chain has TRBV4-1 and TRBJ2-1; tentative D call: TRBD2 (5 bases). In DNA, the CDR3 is TGCGCCAGCAGCCAAGATCTTGGACTTTACAATGAGCAGTTCTTC. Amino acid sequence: CASSQDLGLYNEQFF.